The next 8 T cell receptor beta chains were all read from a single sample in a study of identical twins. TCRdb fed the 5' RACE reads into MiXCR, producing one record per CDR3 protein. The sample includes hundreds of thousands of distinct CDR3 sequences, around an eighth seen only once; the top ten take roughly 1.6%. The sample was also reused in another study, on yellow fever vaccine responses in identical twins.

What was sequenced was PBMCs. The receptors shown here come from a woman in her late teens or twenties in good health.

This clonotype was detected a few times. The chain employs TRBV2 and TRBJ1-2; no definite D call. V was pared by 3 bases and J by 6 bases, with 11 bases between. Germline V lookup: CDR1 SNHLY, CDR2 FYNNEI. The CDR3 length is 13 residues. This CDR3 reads CASSDTEIHGYTF. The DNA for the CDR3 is TGTGCCAGCAGTGATACCGAAATCCATGGCTACACCTTC.

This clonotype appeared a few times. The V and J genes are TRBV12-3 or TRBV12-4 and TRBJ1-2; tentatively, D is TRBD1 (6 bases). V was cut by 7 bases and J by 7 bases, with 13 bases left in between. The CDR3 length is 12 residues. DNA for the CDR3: TGTGCCAGCAAACCAGGGGACTCTGGCTACACCTTC. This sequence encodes CASKPGDSGYTF.

DNA for the CDR3: TGTGCCAGCGAACCGGTACACACAGATACGCAGTATTTT. Translating gives CASEPVHTDTQYF. The genes are TRBV7-9 and TRBJ2-3; D is unclear. The CDR3 has 13 residues. Germline lookup yields CDR1 SEHNR and CDR2 FQNEAQ (reference sequence). The V and J ends lost 8 bases and 2 bases respectively, with 11 bases between them.

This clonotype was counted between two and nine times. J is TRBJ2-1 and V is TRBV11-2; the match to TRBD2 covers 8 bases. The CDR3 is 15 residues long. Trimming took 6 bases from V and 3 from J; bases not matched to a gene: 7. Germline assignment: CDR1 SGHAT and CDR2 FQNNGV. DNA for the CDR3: TGTGCCAGCAGTTCCAGCGGGAGCCTCTACAATGAGCAGTTCTTC. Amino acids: CASSSSGSLYNEQFF. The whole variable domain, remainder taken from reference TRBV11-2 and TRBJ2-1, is EAGVAQSPRYKIIEKRQSVAFWCNPISGHATLYWYQQILGQGPKLLIQFQNNGVVDDSQLPKDRFSAERLKGVDSTLKIQPAKLEDSAVYLCASSSSGSLYNEQFFGPGTRLTVL.

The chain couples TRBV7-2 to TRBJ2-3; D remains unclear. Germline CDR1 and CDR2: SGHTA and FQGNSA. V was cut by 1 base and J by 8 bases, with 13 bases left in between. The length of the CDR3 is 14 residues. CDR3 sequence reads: CASSLGFAPATQYF. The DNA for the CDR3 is TGTGCCAGCAGCTTAGGGTTTGCTCCAGCTACGCAGTATTTT. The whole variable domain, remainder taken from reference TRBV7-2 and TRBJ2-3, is GAGVSQSPSNKVTEKGKDVELRCDPISGHTALYWYRQSLGQGLEFLIYFQGNSAPDKSGLPSDRFSAERTGGSVSTLTIQRTQQEDSAVYLCASSLGFAPATQYFGPGTRLTVL.

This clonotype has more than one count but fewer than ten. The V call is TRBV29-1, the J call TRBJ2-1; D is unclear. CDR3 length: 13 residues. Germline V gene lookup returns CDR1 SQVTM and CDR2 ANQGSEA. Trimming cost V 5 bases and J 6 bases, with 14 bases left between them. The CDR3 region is CSVFGVNFNEQFF. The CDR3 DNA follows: TGCAGCGTTTTTGGAGTAAATTTCAATGAGCAGTTCTTC.

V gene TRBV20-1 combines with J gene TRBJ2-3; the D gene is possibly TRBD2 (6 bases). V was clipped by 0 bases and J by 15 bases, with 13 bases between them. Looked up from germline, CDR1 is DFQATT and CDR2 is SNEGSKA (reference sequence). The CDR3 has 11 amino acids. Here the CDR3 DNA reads TGCAGTGCTAGAGATCATCCGGGAGTCTATTTT. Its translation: CSARDHPGVYF.

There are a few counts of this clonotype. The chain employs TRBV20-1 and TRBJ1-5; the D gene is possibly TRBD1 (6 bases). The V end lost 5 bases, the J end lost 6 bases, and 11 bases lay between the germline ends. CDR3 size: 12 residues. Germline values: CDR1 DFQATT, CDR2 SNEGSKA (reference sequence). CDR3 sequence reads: CSAEDSSQPQHF. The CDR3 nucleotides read TGCAGTGCTGAGGACAGTTCTCAGCCCCAGCATTTT.